This T cell receptor (beta chain) is drawn from a study of T cell changes during pregnancy in multiple sclerosis. CDR3 length: 14 residues. CDR1 and CDR2 (germline): MRHNA, SNTAGT. V trimming: 6 bases; J trimming: 3 bases; junction bases outside the gene matches: 0. This clone occurred once. Measured with immunoSEQ multiplex PCR; TCRdb has only the in-frame clones, and not every one. The data contain some 50,000 clones, 85% to 95% of them seen just once; the ten biggest clones take up roughly 2.7%. The origin of this receptor is a female donor with multiple sclerosis, enrolled in a pregnancy study. This sequence joins TRBV6-4 and TRBJ2-2; 11 bases are shared with TRBD2. Material: CD8+ T cells from peripheral blood mononuclear cells, obtained in the second trimester of pregnancy. The CDR3 reads CASRTSGDTGELFF. The CDR3 DNA is TGTGCCAGCAGGACTAGCGGGGACACCGGGGAGCTGTTTTTT.